Sequencing of this T cell receptor beta chain was carried out in a study of vaccination and CD4 T cells after COVID-19. Stated treatment: approximately 11-day PBMC culture with coronavirus spike peptide pools or control peptides (ViraFEST assay). By share, this clonotype ranks as medium-sized. Its antigen remains unidentified. One end of the junction fails to match germline, which may point to a read error. With the Oncomine TCR Beta short-read assay, DNA from cultured CD4+ T cells was sequenced. MiXCR, run by TCRdb on the PCR reads, gives a single entry per CDR3 protein. The data show some 15,000 distinct CDR3 sequences, 21% seen once. General study points: Relatively few convalescent patients were studied; early post-infection timepoints were not included. For convalescent patients, 304 of the 307 vaccine-specific clones analyzed were classified as spike mono-reactive.

CDR1 and CDR2 from the germline V gene are LNHDA and SQIVND (reference sequence). The CDR3 runs 12 residues. This chain connects TRBV19 to TRBJ1-1; D is perhaps TRBD1 (6 bases). The specimen comprised CD4+ T cells from blood, cultured in vitro, sampled before SARS-CoV-2 vaccination. This TCR was sampled from a human donor who received a COVID-19 vaccine. Here the CDR3 DNA reads TGTGCCAGTAGACCCGGGGGCCCTGAAGTCAGATTT. Amino acid sequence: CASRPGGPEVRF.